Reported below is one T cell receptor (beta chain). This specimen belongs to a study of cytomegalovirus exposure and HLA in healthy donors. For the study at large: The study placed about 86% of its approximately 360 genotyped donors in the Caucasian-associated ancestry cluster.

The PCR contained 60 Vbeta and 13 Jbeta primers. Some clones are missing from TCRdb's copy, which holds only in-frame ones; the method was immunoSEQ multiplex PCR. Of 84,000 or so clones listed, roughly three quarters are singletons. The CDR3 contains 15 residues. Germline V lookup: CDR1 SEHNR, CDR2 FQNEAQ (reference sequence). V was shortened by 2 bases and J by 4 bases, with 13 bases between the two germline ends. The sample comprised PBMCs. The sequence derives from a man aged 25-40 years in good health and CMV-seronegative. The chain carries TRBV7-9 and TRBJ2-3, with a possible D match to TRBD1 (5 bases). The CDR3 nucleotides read TGTGCCAGCAGCTTAAGCGCCAGGGTGTCAGATACGCAGTATTTT. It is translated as CASSLSARVSDTQYF.